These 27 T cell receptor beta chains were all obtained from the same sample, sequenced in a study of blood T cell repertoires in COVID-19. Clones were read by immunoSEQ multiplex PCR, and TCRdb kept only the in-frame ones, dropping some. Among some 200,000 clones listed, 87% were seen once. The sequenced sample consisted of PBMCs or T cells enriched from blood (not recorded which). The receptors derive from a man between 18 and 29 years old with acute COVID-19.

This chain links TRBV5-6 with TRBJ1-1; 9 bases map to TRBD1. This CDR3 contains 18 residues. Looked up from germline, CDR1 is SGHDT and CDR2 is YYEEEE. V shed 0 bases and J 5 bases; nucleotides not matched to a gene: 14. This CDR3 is CASSLVGDRVVSGTEAFF. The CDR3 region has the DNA TGTGCCAGCAGCTTGGTAGGGGACAGGGTGGTTTCAGGGACTGAAGCTTTCTTT.

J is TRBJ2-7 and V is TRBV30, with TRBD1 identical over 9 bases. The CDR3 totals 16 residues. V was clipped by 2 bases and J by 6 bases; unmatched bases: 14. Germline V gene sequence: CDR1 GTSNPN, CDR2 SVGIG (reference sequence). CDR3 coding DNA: TGTGCCTGGAGTATGAGGCCGGGACAGGGATTGGCCGAGCAGTACTTC. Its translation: CAWSMRPGQGLAEQYF.

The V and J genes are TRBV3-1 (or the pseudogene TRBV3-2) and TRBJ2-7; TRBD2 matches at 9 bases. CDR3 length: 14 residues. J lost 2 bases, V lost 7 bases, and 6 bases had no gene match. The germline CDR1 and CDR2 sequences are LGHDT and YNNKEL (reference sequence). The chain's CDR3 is CASTPTSGAYEQYF. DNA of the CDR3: TGTGCCAGCACCCCGACTAGCGGAGCCTACGAGCAGTACTTC.

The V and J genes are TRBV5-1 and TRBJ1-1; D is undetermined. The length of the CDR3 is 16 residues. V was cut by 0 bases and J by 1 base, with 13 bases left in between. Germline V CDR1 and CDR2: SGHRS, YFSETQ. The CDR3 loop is CASSLASLERNTEAFF. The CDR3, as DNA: TGCGCCAGCAGCTTGGCCTCCCTCGAGAGGAACACTGAAGCTTTCTTT. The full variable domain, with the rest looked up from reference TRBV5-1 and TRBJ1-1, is KAGVTQTPRYLIKTRGQQVTLSCSPISGHRSVSWYQQTPGQGLQFLFEYFSETQRNKGNFPGRFSGRQFSNSRSEMNVSTLELGDSALYLCASSLASLERNTEAFFGQGTRLTVV.

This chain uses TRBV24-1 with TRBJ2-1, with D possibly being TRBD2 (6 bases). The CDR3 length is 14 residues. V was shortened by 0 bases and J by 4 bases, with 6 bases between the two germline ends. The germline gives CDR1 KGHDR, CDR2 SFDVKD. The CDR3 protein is CATSDLGLYNEQFF. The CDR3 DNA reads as TGTGCCACCAGTGATTTGGGACTATACAATGAGCAGTTCTTC.

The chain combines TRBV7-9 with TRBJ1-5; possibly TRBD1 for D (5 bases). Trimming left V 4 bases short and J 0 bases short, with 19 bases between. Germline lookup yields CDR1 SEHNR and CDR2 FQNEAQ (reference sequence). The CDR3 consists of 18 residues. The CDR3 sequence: CASSSSGHPSCSNQPQHF. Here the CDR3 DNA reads TGTGCCAGCAGCTCCTCCGGACATCCGAGTTGTAGCAATCAGCCCCAGCATTTT. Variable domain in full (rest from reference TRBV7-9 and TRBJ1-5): DTGVSQNPRHKITKRGQNVTFRCDPISEHNRLYWYRQTLGQGPEFLTYFQNEAQLEKSRLLSDRFSAERPKGSFSTLEIQRTEQGDSAMYLCASSSSGHPSCSNQPQHFGDGTRLSIL.

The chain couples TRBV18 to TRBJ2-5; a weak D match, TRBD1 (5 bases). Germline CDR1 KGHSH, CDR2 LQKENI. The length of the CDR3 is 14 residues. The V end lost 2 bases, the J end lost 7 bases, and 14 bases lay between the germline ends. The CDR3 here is CASSPGPSGRTQYF. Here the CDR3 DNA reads TGTGCCAGCTCACCAGGTCCCTCAGGGCGGACCCAGTACTTC.

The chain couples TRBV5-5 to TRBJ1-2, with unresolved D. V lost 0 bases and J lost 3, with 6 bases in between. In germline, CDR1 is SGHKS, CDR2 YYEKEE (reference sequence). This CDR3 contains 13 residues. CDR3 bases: TGTGCCAGCAGCTTGGAAGCCCACTATGGCTACACCTTC. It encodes CASSLEAHYGYTF.

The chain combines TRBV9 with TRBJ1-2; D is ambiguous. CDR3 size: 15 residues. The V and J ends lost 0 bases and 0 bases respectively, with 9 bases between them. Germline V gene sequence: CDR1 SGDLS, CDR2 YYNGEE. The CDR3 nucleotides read TGTGCCAGCAGCGTAGCTACCGGGGCTAACTATGGCTACACCTTC. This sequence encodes CASSVATGANYGYTF.

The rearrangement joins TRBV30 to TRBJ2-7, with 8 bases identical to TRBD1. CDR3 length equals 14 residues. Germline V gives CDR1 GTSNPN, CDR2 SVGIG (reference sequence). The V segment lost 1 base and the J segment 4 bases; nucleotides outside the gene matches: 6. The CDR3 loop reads CAWSAGGIMYEQYF. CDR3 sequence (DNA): TGTGCCTGGAGTGCAGGGGGCATTATGTACGAGCAGTACTTC.

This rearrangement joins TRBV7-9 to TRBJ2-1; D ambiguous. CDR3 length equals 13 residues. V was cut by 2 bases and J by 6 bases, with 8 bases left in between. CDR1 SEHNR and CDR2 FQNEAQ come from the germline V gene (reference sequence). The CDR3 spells CASSLIPSNEQFF. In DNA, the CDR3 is TGTGCCAGCAGCTTAATCCCCTCCAATGAGCAGTTCTTC.

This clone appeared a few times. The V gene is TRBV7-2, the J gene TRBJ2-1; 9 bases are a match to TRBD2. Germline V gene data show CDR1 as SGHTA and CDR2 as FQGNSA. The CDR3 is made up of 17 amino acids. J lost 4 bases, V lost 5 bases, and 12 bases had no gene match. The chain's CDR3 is CASSPPGTSSFYNEQFF. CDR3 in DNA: TGTGCCAGCAGCCCCCCTGGGACTAGCTCCTTTTACAATGAGCAGTTCTTC. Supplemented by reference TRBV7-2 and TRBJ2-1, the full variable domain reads GAGVSQSPSNKVTEKGKDVELRCDPISGHTALYWYRQSLGQGLEFLIYFQGNSAPDKSGLPSDRFSAERTGGSVSTLTIQRTQQEDSAVYLCASSPPGTSSFYNEQFFGPGTRLTVL.

CDR3 residues: CASSPRDRGATEAFF. The CDR3 DNA is TGTGCCAGCAGCCCCCGGGACAGGGGTGCCACTGAAGCTTTCTTT. The chain employs TRBV5-4 and TRBJ1-1, with 10 bases that match TRBD1. After removal of 4 bases from V and 4 bases from J, the junction contained 7 bases not matched to a gene. The CDR3 length is 15 residues. Per the germline V gene, CDR1 is SGHNT and CDR2 is YYREEE (reference sequence).

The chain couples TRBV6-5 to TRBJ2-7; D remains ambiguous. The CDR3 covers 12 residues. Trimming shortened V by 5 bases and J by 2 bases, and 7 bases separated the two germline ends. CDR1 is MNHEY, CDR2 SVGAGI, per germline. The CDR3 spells CASSPSPYEQYF. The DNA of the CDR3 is TGTGCCAGCAGTCCCTCCCCCTACGAGCAGTACTTC.

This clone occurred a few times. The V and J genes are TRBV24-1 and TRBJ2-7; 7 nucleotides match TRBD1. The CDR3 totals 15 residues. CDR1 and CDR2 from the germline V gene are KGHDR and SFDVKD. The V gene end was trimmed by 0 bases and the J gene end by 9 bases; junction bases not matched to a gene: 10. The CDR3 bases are TGTGCCACCAGTGATTTGTGGACAGGAGCCTTAGGGCAGTACTTC. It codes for CATSDLWTGALGQYF.

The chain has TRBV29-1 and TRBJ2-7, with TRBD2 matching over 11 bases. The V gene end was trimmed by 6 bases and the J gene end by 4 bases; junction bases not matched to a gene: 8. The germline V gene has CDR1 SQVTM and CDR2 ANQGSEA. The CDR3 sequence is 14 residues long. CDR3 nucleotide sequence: TGCAGCGTCGAGAGACTAGCGGGGCCATACGAGCAGTACTTC. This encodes CSVERLAGPYEQYF.

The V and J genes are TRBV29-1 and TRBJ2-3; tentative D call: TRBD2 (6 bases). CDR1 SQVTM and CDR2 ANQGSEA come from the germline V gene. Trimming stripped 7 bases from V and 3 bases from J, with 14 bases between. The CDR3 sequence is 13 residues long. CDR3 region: CSASTRLTDTQYF. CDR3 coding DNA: TGCAGCGCCTCGACTAGGCTGACAGATACGCAGTATTTT.

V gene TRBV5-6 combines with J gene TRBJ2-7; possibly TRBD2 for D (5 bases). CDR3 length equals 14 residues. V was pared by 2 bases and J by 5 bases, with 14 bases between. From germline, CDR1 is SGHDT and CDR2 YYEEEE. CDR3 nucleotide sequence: TGTGCCAGCAGCTTCGCGGGCTCTACTAACGAGCAGTACTTC. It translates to CASSFAGSTNEQYF.

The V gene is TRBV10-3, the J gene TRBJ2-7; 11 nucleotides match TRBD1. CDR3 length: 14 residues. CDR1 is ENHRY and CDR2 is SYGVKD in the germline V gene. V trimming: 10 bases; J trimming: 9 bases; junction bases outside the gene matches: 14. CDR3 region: CATDPGTGGLGQYF. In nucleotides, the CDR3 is TGTGCCACCGATCCCGGGACAGGGGGATTGGGGCAGTACTTC.

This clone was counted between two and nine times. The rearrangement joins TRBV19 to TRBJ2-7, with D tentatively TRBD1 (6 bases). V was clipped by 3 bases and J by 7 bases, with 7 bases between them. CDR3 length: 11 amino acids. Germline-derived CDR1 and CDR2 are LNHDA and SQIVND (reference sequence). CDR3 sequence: CASSITGEQYF. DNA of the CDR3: TGTGCCAGTAGTATTACAGGGGAGCAGTACTTC. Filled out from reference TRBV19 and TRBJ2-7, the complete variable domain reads DGGITQSPKYLFRKEGQNVTLSCEQNLNHDAMYWYRQDPGQGLRLIYYSQIVNDFQKGDIAEGYSVSREKKESFPLTVTSAQKNPTAFYLCASSITGEQYFGPGTRLTVT.

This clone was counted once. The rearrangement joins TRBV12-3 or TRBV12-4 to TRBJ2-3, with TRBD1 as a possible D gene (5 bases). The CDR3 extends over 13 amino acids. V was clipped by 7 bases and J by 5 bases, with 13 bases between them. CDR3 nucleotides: TGTGCCAGCAAAGACAGTTCTGAAGATACGCAGTATTTT. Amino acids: CASKDSSEDTQYF.

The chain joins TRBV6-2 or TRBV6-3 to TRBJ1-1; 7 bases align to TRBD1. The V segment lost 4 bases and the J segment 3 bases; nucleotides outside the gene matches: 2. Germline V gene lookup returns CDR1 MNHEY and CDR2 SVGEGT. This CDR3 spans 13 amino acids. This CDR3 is CASSLDRYTEAFF. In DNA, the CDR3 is TGTGCCAGCAGTTTGGACAGGTACACTGAAGCTTTCTTT.

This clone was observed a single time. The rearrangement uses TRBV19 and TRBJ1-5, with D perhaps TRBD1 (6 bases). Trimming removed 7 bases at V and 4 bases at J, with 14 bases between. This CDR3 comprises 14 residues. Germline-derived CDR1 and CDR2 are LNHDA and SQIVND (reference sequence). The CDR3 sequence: CASTAQGPNQPQHF. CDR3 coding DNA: TGTGCCAGTACAGCACAGGGCCCAAATCAGCCCCAGCATTTT.

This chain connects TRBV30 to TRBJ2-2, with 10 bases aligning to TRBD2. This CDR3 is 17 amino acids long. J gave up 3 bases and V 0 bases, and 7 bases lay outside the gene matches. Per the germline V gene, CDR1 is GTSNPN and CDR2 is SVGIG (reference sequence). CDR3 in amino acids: CAWSVISLAGDTGELFF. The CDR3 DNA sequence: TGTGCCTGGAGTGTAATAAGTCTAGCGGGGGACACCGGGGAGCTGTTTTTT.

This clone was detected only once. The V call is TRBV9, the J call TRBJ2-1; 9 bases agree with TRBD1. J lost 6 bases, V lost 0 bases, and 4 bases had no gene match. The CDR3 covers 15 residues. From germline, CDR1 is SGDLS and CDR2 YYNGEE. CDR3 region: CASSVEGQGPNEQFF. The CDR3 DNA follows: TGTGCCAGCAGCGTAGAGGGACAGGGTCCCAATGAGCAGTTCTTC.

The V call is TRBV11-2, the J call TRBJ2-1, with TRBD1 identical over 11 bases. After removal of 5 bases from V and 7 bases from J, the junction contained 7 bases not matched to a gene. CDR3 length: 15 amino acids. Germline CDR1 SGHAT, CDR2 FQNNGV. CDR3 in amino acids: CASSLFRDRGNEQFF. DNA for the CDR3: TGTGCCAGCAGCCTCTTCCGGGACAGGGGGAATGAGCAGTTCTTC.

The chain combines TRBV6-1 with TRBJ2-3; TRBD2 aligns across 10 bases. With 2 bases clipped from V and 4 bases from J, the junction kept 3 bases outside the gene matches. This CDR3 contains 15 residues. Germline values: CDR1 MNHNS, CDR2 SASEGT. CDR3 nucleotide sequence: TGTGCCAGCAGTGAATTGCTAGCGGGAGCAGATACGCAGTATTTT. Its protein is CASSELLAGADTQYF.